These T cell receptor beta chains were read from a single sample in a study of breast tumors, draining lymph nodes, adjacent tissues. TCRdb passed the multiplex PCR reads through MiXCR, listing each CDR3 protein once. The sample carries approximately 22,000 distinct CDR3 sequences, 32% recorded once. The sequencing sample was made of breast tumor tissue. All receptors derive from a female donor with breast cancer. Some clones in this sample may be carry-over from other donors' samples. The CDR3 runs from the conserved cysteine through the conserved F or W. A D gene is named only where the DNA matches it firmly. Some rows have no size entry. The others give once, few or many, or a class for an expanded clone.

. TRBJ1-1 . TRBV28 CASSRPGGGYVEAFF TGTGCCAGCAGTCGTCCCGGCGGGGGATATGTTGAAGCTTTCTTT
few TRBJ1-4 TRBD1 TRBV4-2 CASSPHDRGREKLFF TGTGCCAGCAGCCCCCACGACAGGGGGCGGGAAAAACTGTTTTTT
many TRBJ2-5 . TRBV6-5 CASGTRETQYF TGTGCCAGCGGCACTCGAGAGACCCAGTACTTC
. TRBJ2-2 TRBD2 TRBV19 CASSGRTPSNTGELFF TGTGCCAGTAGCGGGAGGACTCCCTCGAACACCGGGGAGCTGTTTTTT
medium-sized TRBJ2-3 . TRBV11-2 CASSGRAEPTDTQYF TGTGCCAGCAGCGGGCGGGCCGAACCCACAGATACGCAGTATTTT
many TRBJ1-6 . TRBV20-1 CSATTGGDRGDSPLHF TGCAGTGCCACAACGGGGGGGGACCGGGGGGATTCACCCCTCCACTTT
. TRBJ2-7 . TRBV7-2 CASSSGRSSYEQYF TGTGCCAGCAGCTCGGGACGGTCCTCCTACGAGCAGTACTTC
. TRBJ2-3 . TRBV5-1 CASSLAAGAGSTDTQYF TGCGCCAGCAGCTTGGCCGCCGGCGCGGGGAGCACAGATACGCAGTATTTT
many TRBJ2-7 TRBD1 TRBV12-3/TRBV12-4 CASSFGDRVYEQYF TGTGCCAGCAGTTTCGGGGACAGGGTCTACGAGCAGTACTTC
medium-sized TRBJ2-7 TRBD2 TRBV5-1 CASSLGGGDEQYF TGCGCCAGCAGCTTGGGTGGGGGGGACGAGCAGTACTTC
many TRBJ1-1 TRBD1 TRBV20-1 CSARRPRTGTEAFF TGCAGTGCTAGACGACCCCGGACAGGGACTGAAGCTTTCTTT
many TRBJ2-1 TRBD2 TRBV7-2 CASSRRGGEQFF TGTGCCAGCAGCCGCCGGGGGGGGGAGCAGTTCTTC
many TRBJ2-7 . TRBV7-6 CASSLPAGRSYEQYF TGTGCCAGCAGCTTACCGGCAGGGAGGTCCTACGAGCAGTACTTC
many TRBJ1-4 TRBD1 TRBV6-1 CASSEATGGSEKLFF TGTGCCAGCAGTGAAGCGACAGGGGGCTCTGAAAAACTGTTTTTT
many TRBJ2-1 . TRBV5-1 CASSLAQGNNEQFF TGCGCCAGCAGCTTGGCACAGGGTAACAATGAGCAGTTCTTC
many TRBJ1-5 TRBD1 TRBV28 CASSEQGARQPQHF TGTGCCAGCAGTGAACAGGGGGCTCGTCAGCCCCAGCATTTT
many TRBJ2-1 . TRBV6-5 CASSYNMGYNEQFF TGTGCCAGCAGTTACAATATGGGTTACAATGAGCAGTTCTTC